These 9 T cell receptor beta chains share one sample of origin, sequenced in a study of T-cell reconstitution after alpha-beta-depleted transplantation in children. TCRbeta library preparation incorporated unique molecular identifiers. TCRdb ran MiXCR on the PCR reads and lists one entry per CDR3 protein. In the table there are just over 950,000 distinct CDR3 sequences, roughly 29% of which are singletons. Sample: PBMCs, mostly from graft donor cells, taken 360 days after TCRalphabeta/CD19-depleted stem cell transplant. These receptors were obtained from a boy under two years old who had a stem cell transplant for SCID, so the T cells may come from the graft donor.

The V and J genes are TRBV20-1 and TRBJ2-5; tentatively, D is TRBD2 (5 bases). Germline CDR1 DFQATT, CDR2 SNEGSKA (reference sequence). CDR3 size: 13 residues. The germline V and J ends were trimmed by 5 bases and 5 bases, with 15 bases remaining between them. CDR3 bases: TGCAGTGCTCCTGACACCAGAGGGGAGACCCAGTACTTC. Translation gives CSAPDTRGETQYF.

The chain joins TRBV29-1 to TRBJ1-1; no reliable D call. CDR1 and CDR2 from the germline V gene are SQVTM and ANQGSEA. V lost 4 bases and J lost 6, with 15 bases in between. The CDR3 covers 13 residues. The CDR3 loop is CSVVSRGVAEAFF. The DNA for the CDR3 is TGCAGCGTTGTGTCCCGCGGGGTCGCTGAAGCTTTCTTT.

This rearrangement joins TRBV7-9 to TRBJ2-1; D is possibly TRBD1 (6 bases). The CDR3 totals 15 residues. V was trimmed by 7 bases and J by 9 bases, leaving 22 bases between them. Germline values: CDR1 SEHNR, CDR2 FQNEAQ (reference sequence). In DNA form, the CDR3 reads TGTGCCAGCAAGGAGTCAGGGGATATTTCCGGTGAGCAGTTCTTC. It codes for CASKESGDISGEQFF.

This clonotype was seen more than once but under ten times. The chain carries TRBV6-5 and TRBJ2-7, with 7 bases that match TRBD1. In germline, CDR1 is MNHEY, CDR2 SVGAGI. V lost 2 bases to trimming and J lost 1 base; unmatched junction nucleotides: 2. This CDR3 has 14 amino acids. The CDR3 spells CASSYDRASYEQYF. The DNA for the CDR3 is TGTGCCAGCAGTTACGACAGGGCTTCCTACGAGCAGTACTTC.

This clonotype has only a few counts. V gene TRBV18 combines with J gene TRBJ2-7; D is uncertain. Per germline, CDR1 KGHSH and CDR2 LQKENI. The V and J ends lost 6 bases and 4 bases respectively, with 19 bases between them. CDR3 length: 15 residues. CDR3 coding DNA: TGTGCCAGCTCCCTACTGTTACCTCCCCCTTACGAGCAGTACTTC. It translates to CASSLLLPPPYEQYF. Combining the CDR3 with reference TRBV18 and TRBJ2-7 gives the whole variable domain NAGVMQNPRHLVRRRGQEARLRCSPMKGHSHVYWYRQLPEEGLKFMVYLQKENIIDESGMPKERFSAEFPKEGPSILRIQQVVRGDSAAYFCASSLLLPPPYEQYFGPGTRLTVT.

This clonotype was recorded a few times. The rearrangement uses TRBV12-3 or TRBV12-4 and TRBJ1-4; TRBD1 agrees at 7 bases. V shed 7 bases, J shed 1 base, and the junction held 6 bases outside the gene matches. CDR3 length: 15 amino acids. CDR3 loop: CASNHRGLTNEKLFF. Written as DNA, the CDR3 is TGTGCCAGCAACCATAGGGGGCTAACTAATGAAAAACTGTTTTTT.

The count of this clonotype is one. The chain employs TRBV7-8 and TRBJ1-1, with 8 nucleotides matching TRBD1. Germline V gene lookup returns CDR1 SGHVS and CDR2 FQNEAQ. The CDR3 totals 15 residues. Losses at the gene ends were 3 bases for V and 1 base for J; bases not matched to a gene: 4. The CDR3 bases are TGTGCCAGCAGCTTGCCTACAGGGGGGAACACTGAAGCTTTCTTT. Translating gives CASSLPTGGNTEAFF.

The chain uses TRBV7-6 and TRBJ2-1; D gene uncertain. The CDR3 runs to 13 residues. The V and J ends lost 0 bases and 9 bases respectively, with 9 bases between them. CDR1 is SGHVS and CDR2 is FNYEAQ in the germline V gene. In DNA, the CDR3 is TGTGCCAGCAGCTTAGCTAGGAGCACTGAGCAGTTCTTC. Its translation: CASSLARSTEQFF.

The genes are TRBV27 and TRBJ1-1; TRBD1 is a possible D gene (6 bases). The CDR3 is made up of 17 amino acids. The ends were cut back, 3 bases at V and 0 bases at J, with 17 bases in the middle. CDR1 and CDR2 (germline): MNHEY, SMNVEV (reference sequence). CDR3 region: CASSFGGRGRMNTEAFF. The CDR3, as DNA: TGTGCCAGCAGTTTTGGGGGTCGGGGGCGCATGAACACTGAAGCTTTCTTT.